Presented here are 10 T cell receptor beta chains from one specimen sequenced in a study of CD8 T cells in Susac syndrome. Random hexamers were used to reverse transcribe the RNA input (about 0.45 to 1 ug). TCRdb reprocessed the immunoSEQ multiplex PCR reads with MiXCR, giving one entry per CDR3 protein. The sample contains 75,000 to 95,000 distinct CDR3 sequences, roughly nine tenths of which appear only once. The sequencing sample was made of CD8+ T cells from PBMCs. Receptors originate from a human donor with multiple sclerosis.

This clonotype was found once. The chain has TRBV5-1 and TRBJ1-2; unclear D gene. Germline V gene data show CDR1 as SGHRS and CDR2 as YFSETQ. The V and J ends lost 0 bases and 2 bases respectively, with 11 bases between them. This CDR3 comprises 15 residues. The chain's CDR3 is CASSLVGVGNYGYTF. The CDR3 nucleotides read TGCGCCAGCAGCTTGGTCGGGGTAGGCAACTATGGCTACACCTTC.

The genes are TRBV20-1 and TRBJ1-5, with 10 bases that match TRBD1. The CDR3 consists of 15 residues. The germline V gene encodes CDR1 DFQATT and CDR2 SNEGSKA (reference sequence). The V gene end was trimmed by 6 bases and the J gene end by 5 bases; junction bases not matched to a gene: 10. The CDR3 DNA reads TGCAGTGCCGAAGCCGCTGGGACAGGGGATCAGCCCCAGCATTTT. This translates into CSAEAAGTGDQPQHF.

This clonotype has only a few counts. V is TRBV6-2 or TRBV6-3 and J is TRBJ2-7; TRBD1 aligns across 7 bases. V lost 0 bases and J lost 11; bases outside the gene matches: 16. CDR3 length: 16 residues. Looked up from germline, CDR1 is MNHEY and CDR2 is SVGEGT. The CDR3 sequence: CASSYSIEALGQSKYF. DNA of the CDR3: TGTGCCAGCAGTTACTCTATCGAAGCCTTGGGACAGAGCAAGTACTTC.

The chain combines TRBV7-2 with TRBJ2-7; TRBD1 matches 8 bases. Germline CDR1 and CDR2: SGHTA and FQGNSA. The J segment lost 2 bases and the V segment lost 4 bases, leaving 7 bases of the junction unmatched. The CDR3 has 15 amino acids. Here the CDR3 reads CASSSSPTGAYEQYF. Written as DNA, the CDR3 is TGTGCCAGCAGCTCCTCCCCGACAGGGGCCTACGAGCAGTACTTC.

V gene TRBV5-1 combines with J gene TRBJ2-7; D ambiguous. The CDR3 contains 14 residues. Germline values: CDR1 SGHRS, CDR2 YFSETQ. V dropped 2 bases and J dropped 3 bases, with 12 bases sitting between them. CDR3 nucleotides: TGCGCCAGCAGCTTTGTTGCAGGTGGCTACGAGCAGTACTTC. Protein sequence: CASSFVAGGYEQYF.

This chain connects TRBV4-1 to TRBJ2-1; the match to TRBD2 covers 8 bases. With V trimmed by 1 base and J by 3 bases, 5 bases remained unmatched. This CDR3 region has 16 residues. Germline V gene data show CDR1 as MGHRA and CDR2 as YSYEKL. CDR3 loop: CASSQVSGSGYNEQFF. For the CDR3, the DNA is TGCGCCAGCAGCCAAGTGAGCGGGAGCGGCTACAATGAGCAGTTCTTC.

This chain connects TRBV29-1 to TRBJ2-1; TRBD2 is a possible D gene (5 bases). The V end was cut by 6 bases, the J end by 4 bases, with 13 bases between. The CDR3 is 13 amino acids. Germline loops: CDR1 SQVTM, CDR2 ANQGSEA. The CDR3 nucleotides are TGCAGCGTCACCCGGGATCTTTACAATGAGCAGTTCTTC. Translated: CSVTRDLYNEQFF.

This chain uses TRBV12-3 or TRBV12-4 with TRBJ2-5; D is possibly TRBD2 (6 bases). CDR3 length equals 13 residues. The V end was cut by 5 bases, the J end by 2 bases, with 9 bases between. The CDR3 sequence: CASSRDLQETQYF. The CDR3 DNA reads TGTGCCAGCAGTAGGGACTTACAAGAGACCCAGTACTTC.

V is TRBV30 and J is TRBJ2-7, with D unresolved. This CDR3 is built from 13 residues. CDR1 is GTSNPN and CDR2 is SVGIG in the germline V gene (reference sequence). Trimming removed 4 bases from V and 3 bases from J, with 13 bases in between. The CDR3 DNA follows: TGTGCCTGGATTGGCCCAAAAGGCTACGAGCAGTACTTC. Amino acids: CAWIGPKGYEQYF.

CDR3 loop: CASSQEGIVTDTQYF. Written as DNA, the CDR3 is TGTGCCAGCAGCCAAGAAGGAATAGTGACAGATACGCAGTATTTT. The V call is TRBV3-1, the J call TRBJ2-3; D is unclear. This CDR3 has 15 residues. Deletions cut 0 bases from V and 3 bases from J, with 10 bases between. In germline, CDR1 is LGHDT, CDR2 YNNKEL (reference sequence).